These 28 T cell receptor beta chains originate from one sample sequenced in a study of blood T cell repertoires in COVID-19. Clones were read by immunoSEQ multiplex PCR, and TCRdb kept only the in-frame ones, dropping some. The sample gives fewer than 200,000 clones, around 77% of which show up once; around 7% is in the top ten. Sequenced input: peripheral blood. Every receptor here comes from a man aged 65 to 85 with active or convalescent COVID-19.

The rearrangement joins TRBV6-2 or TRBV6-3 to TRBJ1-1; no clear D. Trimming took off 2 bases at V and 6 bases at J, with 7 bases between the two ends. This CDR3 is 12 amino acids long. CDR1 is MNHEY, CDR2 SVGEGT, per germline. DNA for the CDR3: TGTGCCAGCAGTTACCCCGGTTCTGAAGCTTTCTTT. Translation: CASSYPGSEAFF.

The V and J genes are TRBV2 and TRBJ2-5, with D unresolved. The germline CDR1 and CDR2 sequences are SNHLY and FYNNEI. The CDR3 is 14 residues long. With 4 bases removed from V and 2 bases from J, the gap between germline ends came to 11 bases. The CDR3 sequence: CASSGQNLQETQYF. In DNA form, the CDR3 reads TGTGCCAGCAGTGGGCAGAACCTGCAAGAGACCCAGTACTTC.

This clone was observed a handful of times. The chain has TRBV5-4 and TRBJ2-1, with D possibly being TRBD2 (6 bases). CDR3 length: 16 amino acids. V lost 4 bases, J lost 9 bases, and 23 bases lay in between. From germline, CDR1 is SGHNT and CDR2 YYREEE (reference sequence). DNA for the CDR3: TGTGCCAGCAGCCGTGGCGGGACCGCGGCCCAGGTTGAGCAGTTCTTC. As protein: CASSRGGTAAQVEQFF.

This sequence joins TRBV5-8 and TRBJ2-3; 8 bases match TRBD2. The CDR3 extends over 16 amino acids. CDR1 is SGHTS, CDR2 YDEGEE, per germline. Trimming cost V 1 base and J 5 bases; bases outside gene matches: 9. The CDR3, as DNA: TGTGCCAGCAGCTTGAGACGGGGGGGCCCCATAGATACGCAGTATTTT. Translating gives CASSLRRGGPIDTQYF.

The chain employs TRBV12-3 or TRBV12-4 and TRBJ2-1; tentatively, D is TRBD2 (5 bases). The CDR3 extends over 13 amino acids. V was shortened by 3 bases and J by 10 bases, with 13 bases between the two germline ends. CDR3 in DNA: TGTGCCAGCAGTTTTGCTGTAGGGAGCGAGCAGTTCTTC. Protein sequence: CASSFAVGSEQFF.

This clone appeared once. The CDR3 coding sequence is TGTGCCAGCTCACCCTTACAGGGGGCCTCGAACACCGGGGAGCTGTTTTTT. The encoded protein is CASSPLQGASNTGELFF. The chain couples TRBV18 to TRBJ2-2; TRBD1 matches at 9 bases. Germline CDR1 and CDR2: KGHSH and LQKENI. V trimming: 3 bases; J trimming: 0 bases; junction bases outside the gene matches: 5. This CDR3 comprises 17 residues.

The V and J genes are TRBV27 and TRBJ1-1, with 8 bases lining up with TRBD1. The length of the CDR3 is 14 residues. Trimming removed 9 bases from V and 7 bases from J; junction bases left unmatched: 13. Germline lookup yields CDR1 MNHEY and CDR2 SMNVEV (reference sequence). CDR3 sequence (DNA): TGTGCCAGTAACCGGAGGACAGGGAAAGATGAAGCTTTCTTT. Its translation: CASNRRTGKDEAFF.

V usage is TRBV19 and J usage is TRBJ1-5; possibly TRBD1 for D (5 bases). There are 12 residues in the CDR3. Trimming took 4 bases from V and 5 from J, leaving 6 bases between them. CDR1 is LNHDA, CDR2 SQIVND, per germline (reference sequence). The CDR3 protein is CASSRQYQPQHF. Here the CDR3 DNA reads TGTGCCAGTAGTAGACAGTATCAGCCCCAGCATTTT.

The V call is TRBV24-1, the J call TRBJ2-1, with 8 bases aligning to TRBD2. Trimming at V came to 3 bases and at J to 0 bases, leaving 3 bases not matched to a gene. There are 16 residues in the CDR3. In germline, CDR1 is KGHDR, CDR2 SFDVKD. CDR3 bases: TGTGCCACCAGTGATGCAAGCGGGAGCTCCTACAATGAGCAGTTCTTC. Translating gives CATSDASGSSYNEQFF.

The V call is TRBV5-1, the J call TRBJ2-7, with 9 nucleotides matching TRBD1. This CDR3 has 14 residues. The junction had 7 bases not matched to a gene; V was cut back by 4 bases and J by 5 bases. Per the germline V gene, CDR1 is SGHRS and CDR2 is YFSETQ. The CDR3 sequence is CASSLRTGDNEQYF. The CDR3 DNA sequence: TGCGCCAGCAGCCTAAGGACAGGGGACAACGAGCAGTACTTC. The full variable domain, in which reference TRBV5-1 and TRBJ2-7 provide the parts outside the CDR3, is KAGVTQTPRYLIKTRGQQVTLSCSPISGHRSVSWYQQTPGQGLQFLFEYFSETQRNKGNFPGRFSGRQFSNSRSEMNVSTLELGDSALYLCASSLRTGDNEQYFGPGTRLTVT.

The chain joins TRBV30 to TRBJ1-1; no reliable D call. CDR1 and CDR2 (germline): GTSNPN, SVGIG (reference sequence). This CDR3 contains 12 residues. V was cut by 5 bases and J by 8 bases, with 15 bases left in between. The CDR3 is CAWRETASEAFF. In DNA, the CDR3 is TGTGCCTGGCGAGAGACTGCCTCCGAAGCTTTCTTT. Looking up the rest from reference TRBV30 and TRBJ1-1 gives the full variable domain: SQTIHQWPATLVQPVGSPLSLECTVEGTSNPNLYWYRQAAGRGLQLLFYSVGIGQISSEVPQNLSASRPQDRQFILSSKKLLLSDSGFYLCAWRETASEAFFGQGTRLTVV.

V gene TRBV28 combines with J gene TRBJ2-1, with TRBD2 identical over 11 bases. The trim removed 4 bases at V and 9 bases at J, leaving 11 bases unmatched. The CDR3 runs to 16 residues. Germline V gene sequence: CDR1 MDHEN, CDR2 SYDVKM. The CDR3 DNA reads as TGTGCCAGCAGTTCCTCGAGGTTAGCGGGAGGGCCTGAGCAGTTCTTC. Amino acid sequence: CASSSSRLAGGPEQFF.

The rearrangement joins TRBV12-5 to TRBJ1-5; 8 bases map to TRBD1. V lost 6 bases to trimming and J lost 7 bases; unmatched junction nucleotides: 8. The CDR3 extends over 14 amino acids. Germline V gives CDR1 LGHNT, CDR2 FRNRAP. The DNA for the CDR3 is TGTGCTAGTGGGCTAGGACAGGGTGGCCAGCCCCAGCATTTT. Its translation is CASGLGQGGQPQHF.

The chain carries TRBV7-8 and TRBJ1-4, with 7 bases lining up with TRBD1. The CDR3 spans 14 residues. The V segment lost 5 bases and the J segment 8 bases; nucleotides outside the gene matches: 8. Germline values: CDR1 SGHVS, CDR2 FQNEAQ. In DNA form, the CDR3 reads TGTGCCAGCAGCCCAGGGGGAGGAATGGAAAAACTGTTTTTT. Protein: CASSPGGGMEKLFF.

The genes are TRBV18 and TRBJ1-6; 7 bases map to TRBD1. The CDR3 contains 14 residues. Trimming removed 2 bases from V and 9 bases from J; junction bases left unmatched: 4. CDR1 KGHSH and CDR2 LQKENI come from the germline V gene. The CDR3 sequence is CASSPKGAGSPLHF. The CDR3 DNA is TGTGCCAGCTCACCAAAGGGGGCTGGTTCACCCCTCCACTTT.

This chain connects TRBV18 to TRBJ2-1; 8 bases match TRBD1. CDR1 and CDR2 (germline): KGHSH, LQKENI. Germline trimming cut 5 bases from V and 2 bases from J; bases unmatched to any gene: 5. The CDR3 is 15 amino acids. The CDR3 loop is CASSDQGAPYNEQFF. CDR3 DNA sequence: TGTGCCAGCTCAGACCAGGGGGCACCCTACAATGAGCAGTTCTTC.

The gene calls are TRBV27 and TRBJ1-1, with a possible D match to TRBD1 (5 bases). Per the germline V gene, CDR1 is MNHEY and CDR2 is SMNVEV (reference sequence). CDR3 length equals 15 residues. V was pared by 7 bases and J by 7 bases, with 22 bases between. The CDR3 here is CASTNAAGNRNEAFF. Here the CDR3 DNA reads TGTGCCAGCACCAACGCAGCAGGGAACAGGAATGAAGCTTTCTTT.

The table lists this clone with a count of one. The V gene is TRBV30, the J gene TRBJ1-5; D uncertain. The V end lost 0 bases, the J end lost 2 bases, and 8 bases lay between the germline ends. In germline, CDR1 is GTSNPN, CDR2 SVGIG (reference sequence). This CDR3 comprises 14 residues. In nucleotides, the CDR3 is TGTGCCTGGAGTGTGGGCACTCGCAATCAGCCCCAGCATTTT. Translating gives CAWSVGTRNQPQHF.

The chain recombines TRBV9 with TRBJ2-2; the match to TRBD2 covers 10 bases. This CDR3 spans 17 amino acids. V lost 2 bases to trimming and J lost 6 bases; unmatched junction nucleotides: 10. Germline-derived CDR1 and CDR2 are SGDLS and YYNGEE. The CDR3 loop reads CASSVLAGELTPGELFF. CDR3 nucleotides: TGTGCCAGCAGCGTCCTAGCGGGAGAACTTACACCCGGGGAGCTGTTTTTT.

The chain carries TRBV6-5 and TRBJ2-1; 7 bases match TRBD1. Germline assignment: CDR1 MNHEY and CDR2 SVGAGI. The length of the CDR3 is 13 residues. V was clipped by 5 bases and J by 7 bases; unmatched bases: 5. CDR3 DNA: TGTGCCAGCAGTCGACAGGGCGGGAATGAGCAGTTCTTC. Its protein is CASSRQGGNEQFF.

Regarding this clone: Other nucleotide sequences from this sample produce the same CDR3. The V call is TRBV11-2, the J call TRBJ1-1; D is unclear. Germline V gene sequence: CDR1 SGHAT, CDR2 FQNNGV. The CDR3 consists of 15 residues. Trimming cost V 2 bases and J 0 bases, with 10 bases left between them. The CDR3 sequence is CASSLLGGMNTEAFF. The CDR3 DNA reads TGTGCCAGCAGCTTATTAGGCGGGATGAACACTGAAGCTTTCTTT. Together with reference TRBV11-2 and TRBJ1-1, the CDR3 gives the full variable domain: EAGVAQSPRYKIIEKRQSVAFWCNPISGHATLYWYQQILGQGPKLLIQFQNNGVVDDSQLPKDRFSAERLKGVDSTLKIQPAKLEDSAVYLCASSLLGGMNTEAFFGQGTRLTVV.

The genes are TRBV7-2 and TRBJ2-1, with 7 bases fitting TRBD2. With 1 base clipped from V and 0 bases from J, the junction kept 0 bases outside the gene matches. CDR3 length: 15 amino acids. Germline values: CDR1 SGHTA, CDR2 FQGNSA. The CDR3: CASSLGTSSYNEQFF. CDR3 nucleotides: TGTGCCAGCAGCTTAGGGACTAGCTCCTACAATGAGCAGTTCTTC.

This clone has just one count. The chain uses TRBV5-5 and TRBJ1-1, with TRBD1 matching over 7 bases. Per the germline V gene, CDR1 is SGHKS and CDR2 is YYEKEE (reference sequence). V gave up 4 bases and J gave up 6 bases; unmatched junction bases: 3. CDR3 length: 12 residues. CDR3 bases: TGTGCCAGCAGCCCAGACAGGGCTGAAGCTTTCTTT. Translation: CASSPDRAEAFF.

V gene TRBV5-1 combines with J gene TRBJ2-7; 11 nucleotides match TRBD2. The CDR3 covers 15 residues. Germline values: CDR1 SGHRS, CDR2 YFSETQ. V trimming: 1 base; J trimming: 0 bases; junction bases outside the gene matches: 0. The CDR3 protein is CASSLTSGSSYEQYF. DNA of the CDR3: TGCGCCAGCAGCTTGACTAGCGGGAGCTCCTACGAGCAGTACTTC.

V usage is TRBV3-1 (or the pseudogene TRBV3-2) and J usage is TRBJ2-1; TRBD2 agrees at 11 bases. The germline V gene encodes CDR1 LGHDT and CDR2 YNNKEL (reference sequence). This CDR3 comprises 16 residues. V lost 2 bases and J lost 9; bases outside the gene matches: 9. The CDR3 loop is CASSQRTSGGGGEQFF. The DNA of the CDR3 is TGTGCCAGCAGCCAAAGAACTAGCGGGGGCGGGGGTGAGCAGTTCTTC.

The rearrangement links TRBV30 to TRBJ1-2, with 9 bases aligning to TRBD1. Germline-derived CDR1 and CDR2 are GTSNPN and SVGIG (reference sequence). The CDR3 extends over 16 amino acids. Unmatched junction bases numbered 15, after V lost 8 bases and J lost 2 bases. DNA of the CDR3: TGTGCCGCCAGGGGGACAGGGTCTTTAGGGAACTATGGCTACACCTTC. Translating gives CAARGTGSLGNYGYTF.

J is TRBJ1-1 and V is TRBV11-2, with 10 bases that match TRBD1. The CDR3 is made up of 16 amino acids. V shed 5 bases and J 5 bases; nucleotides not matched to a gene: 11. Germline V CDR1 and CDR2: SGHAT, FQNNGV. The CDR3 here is CASSRIGTGVGTEAFF. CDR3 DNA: TGTGCCAGCAGCCGAATCGGGACAGGGGTTGGGACTGAAGCTTTCTTT. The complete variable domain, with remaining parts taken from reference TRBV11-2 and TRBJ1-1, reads EAGVAQSPRYKIIEKRQSVAFWCNPISGHATLYWYQQILGQGPKLLIQFQNNGVVDDSQLPKDRFSAERLKGVDSTLKIQPAKLEDSAVYLCASSRIGTGVGTEAFFGQGTRLTVV.

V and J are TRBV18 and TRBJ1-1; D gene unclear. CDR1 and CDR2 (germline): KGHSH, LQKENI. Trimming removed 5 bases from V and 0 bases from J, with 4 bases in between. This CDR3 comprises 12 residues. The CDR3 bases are TGTGCCAGCTCAGGCATGAACACTGAAGCTTTCTTT. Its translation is CASSGMNTEAFF.